This T cell receptor (beta chain) was documented in a study of cytomegalovirus exposure and HLA in healthy donors. Whole-study findings and limits: The productive fraction for most TCR beta V segments was about 87% or about 30% in an earlier analysis. Available immune exposure information was restricted to CMV serostatus only. Sequencing likely caused a cluster of highly shared sequence variants.

This PCR relied on a set of 60 Vbeta primers and 13 Jbeta primers. The table came from immunoSEQ multiplex PCR; TCRdb's copy has only in-frame clones and leaves some out. The sample includes 100,000 to 150,000 clones, about 80% of them seen just once. Concerning this clone: The antigen remains undetermined.

This sequence originates from a female donor in good health and CMV-seropositive. What was sequenced was PBMCs.

The CDR3 nucleotides are TGTGCCAGCAGCTCCCGTCCAGGGTTCCATTCCGGAAACACCATATATTTT. Protein product: CASSSRPGFHSGNTIYF. The chain has TRBV5-4 and TRBJ1-3, with a possible D match to TRBD1 (5 bases). V shed 3 bases and J shed 4 bases, with 20 bases lying between them. This CDR3 has 17 residues. In germline, CDR1 is SGHNT, CDR2 YYREEE (reference sequence). Variable domain in full (rest from reference TRBV5-4 and TRBJ1-3): ETGVTQSPTHLIKTRGQQVTLRCSSQSGHNTVSWYQQALGQGPQFIFQYYREEENGRGNFPPRFSGLQFPNYSSELNVNALELDDSALYLCASSSRPGFHSGNTIYFGEGSWLTVV.